The T cell receptor (beta chain) under discussion was sequenced for a study of control samples from healthy donors and cancer patients. This clone was detected only a few times. TCRdb's table, derived via immunoSEQ multiplex PCR, lists solely in-frame clones and lacks some. The data contain about 50,000 clones, 94% of them singletons. CDR1 and CDR2 (germline): LGHDT, YNNKEL (reference sequence). The length of the CDR3 is 19 residues. Unmatched junction bases numbered 16, after V lost 3 bases and J lost 1 base. V usage is TRBV3-1 (or the pseudogene TRBV3-2) and J usage is TRBJ2-7, with TRBD1 matching 9 bases. This sequence originates from a man aged 25 to 40 in good health. Sequenced input: blood. DNA of the CDR3: TGTGCCAGCAGCCAGCCTCCCGGGACAGGGAATAGTAAATCCTACGAGCAGTACTTC. Its protein product is CASSQPPGTGNSKSYEQYF.